The sequence of this T cell receptor beta chain was determined in a study of blood T cell repertoires in COVID-19. V shed 4 bases and J 1 base; nucleotides not matched to a gene: 4. Germline CDR1 reads SGDLS; CDR2 reads YYNGEE. The CDR3 is 14 amino acids. TCRdb's copy holds only in-frame clones and misses some; the assay was immunoSEQ multiplex PCR. The sample lists 250,000 to 350,000 clones; around 91% were seen once. The sample was peripheral blood. The chain couples TRBV9 to TRBJ1-1; 7 bases agree with TRBD1. The receptor was derived from a woman aged 55-69 years with acute or convalescent COVID-19. The CDR3 spells CASSLRTGNTEAFF. CDR3 DNA: TGTGCCAGCAGCCTTCGGACAGGGAACACTGAAGCTTTCTTT.